This T cell receptor (beta chain) was captured in a study of T cells after yellow fever vaccination. Overall study: Preparation of fractions with low cell numbers was performed using SMART-Seq v4 Ultra Low Input.

Findings and caveats of the study: Most primary-vaccination clones reappeared after the booster (about 95% CD4, 75% to 90% CD8). Peaking faster, on day 5 versus 15, the secondary response was nonetheless weaker.

Template switching by 5'RACE produced TCR cDNA, adding a universal primer site and UMIs. TCRdb redid the calling of the 5' RACE reads with MiXCR, one entry per CDR3 protein. Of a few hundred thousand distinct CDR3 sequences listed, around 8.1% are singletons. From germline, CDR1 is SGHNT and CDR2 YYREEE (reference sequence). This CDR3 is built from 13 residues. Trimming removed 4 bases from V and 2 bases from J, with 10 bases in between. This clonotype was recorded a few times. The antigen is undetermined. The TCR comes from a man aged 18 to 29 who received the YFV17D yellow fever vaccine. This specimen was PBMCs, taken about 49 days after the first yellow fever vaccination. The V gene is TRBV5-4, the J gene TRBJ2-7, with a weak D call TRBD1 (6 bases). The CDR3 loop is CASSGGQPYEQYV. CDR3 in DNA: TGTGCCAGCAGCGGCGGACAGCCCTACGAGCAGTACGTC.